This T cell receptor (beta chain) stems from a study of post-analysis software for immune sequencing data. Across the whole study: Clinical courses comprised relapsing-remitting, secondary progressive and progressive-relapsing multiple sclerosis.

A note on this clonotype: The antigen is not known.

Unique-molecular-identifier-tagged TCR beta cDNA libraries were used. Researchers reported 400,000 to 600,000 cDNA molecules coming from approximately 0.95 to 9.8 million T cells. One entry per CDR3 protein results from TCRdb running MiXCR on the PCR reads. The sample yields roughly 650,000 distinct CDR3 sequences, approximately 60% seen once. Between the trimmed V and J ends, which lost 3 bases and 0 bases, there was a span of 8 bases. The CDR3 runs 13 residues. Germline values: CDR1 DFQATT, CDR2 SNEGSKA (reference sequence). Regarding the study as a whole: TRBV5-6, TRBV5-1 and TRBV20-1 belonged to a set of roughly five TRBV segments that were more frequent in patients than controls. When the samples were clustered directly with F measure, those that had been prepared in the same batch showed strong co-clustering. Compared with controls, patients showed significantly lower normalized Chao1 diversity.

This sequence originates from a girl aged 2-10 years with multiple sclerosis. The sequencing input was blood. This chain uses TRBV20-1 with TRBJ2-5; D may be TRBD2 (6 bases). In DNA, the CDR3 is TGCAGTGCTAGGTCTAGCGACCAAGAGACCCAGTACTTC. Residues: CSARSSDQETQYF.